This passage covers 23 T cell receptor beta chains from one sample sequenced in a study of cytomegalovirus exposure and HLA in healthy donors. PCR primers comprised 60 Vbeta and 13 Jbeta primers. Sequenced by immunoSEQ multiplex PCR; TCRdb stores in-frame clones only, minus some. The sample lists 110,000 or so clones, less than 80% occurring once. Input material: PBMCs. The receptors stem from a woman in her 50s in good health and CMV-seropositive.

The V gene is TRBV19, the J gene TRBJ2-6; 8 bases match TRBD1. The germline V gene has CDR1 LNHDA and CDR2 SQIVND (reference sequence). V was clipped by 10 bases and J by 0 bases; unmatched bases: 8. The CDR3 has 16 residues. For the CDR3, the DNA is TGTGCCACCGCGACAGGGGTCACCTCTGGGGCCAACGTCCTGACTTTC. Translation gives CATATGVTSGANVLTF.

This clone was seen more than once but under ten times. The gene calls are TRBV5-1 and TRBJ1-5, with D uncertain. Germline lookup yields CDR1 SGHRS and CDR2 YFSETQ. The CDR3 has 16 residues. With 0 bases removed from V and 0 bases from J, the gap between germline ends came to 10 bases. The DNA of the CDR3 is TGCGCCAGCAGCTTGGAAAGAGGGTCTAGCAATCAGCCCCAGCATTTT. This sequence encodes CASSLERGSSNQPQHF.

This clone was detected only once. The V call is TRBV28, the J call TRBJ1-2, with TRBD1 identical over 9 bases. The V and J ends lost 5 bases and 8 bases, in that order; junction bases with no gene match: 6. The germline CDR1 and CDR2 sequences are MDHEN and SYDVKM. The CDR3 has 13 amino acids. The CDR3 sequence: CASSVGQGWGYTF. The CDR3 DNA reads TGTGCCAGCAGTGTGGGACAGGGTTGGGGCTACACCTTC.

J is TRBJ2-5 and V is TRBV30; D may be TRBD1 (6 bases). V gave up 1 base and J gave up 5 bases, with 14 bases separating them. Germline CDR1 GTSNPN, CDR2 SVGIG (reference sequence). This CDR3 has 14 residues. Written as DNA, the CDR3 is TGTGCCTGGAGTGGGATTATTCAGGGGGAGACCCAGTACTTC. Translated: CAWSGIIQGETQYF.

This CDR3 is CASSFDRGNEKLFF. The CDR3 DNA sequence: TGTGCCAGCAGCTTTGACAGGGGTAATGAAAAACTGTTTTTT. The V and J genes are TRBV7-2 and TRBJ1-4; 8 positions agree with TRBD1. Germline V gives CDR1 SGHTA, CDR2 FQGNSA. This CDR3 comprises 14 residues. The trim removed 3 bases at V and 4 bases at J, leaving 1 base unmatched.

The rearrangement links TRBV2 to TRBJ2-6; a possible D gene is TRBD1 (5 bases). Trimming stripped 3 bases from V and 2 bases from J, with 11 bases between. This CDR3 has 16 amino acids. Germline lookup yields CDR1 SNHLY and CDR2 FYNNEI. The CDR3 nucleotides are TGTGCCAGCAGTGAGCCTGAAGGGGCTGGGGCCAACGTCCTGACTTTC. Translation: CASSEPEGAGANVLTF.

The gene calls are TRBV7-8 and TRBJ2-3; 7 bases map to TRBD2. The CDR3 has 16 residues. With 6 bases clipped from V and 2 bases from J, the junction kept 11 bases outside the gene matches. The V gene's germline CDR1 is SGHVS and CDR2 FQNEAQ. This chain's CDR3 is CASSPTSYGNTDTQYF. CDR3 DNA: TGTGCCAGCAGTCCGACTAGCTATGGGAACACAGATACGCAGTATTTT.

V usage is TRBV5-1 and J usage is TRBJ1-5; a possible D gene is TRBD1 (5 bases). Trimming removed 4 bases at V and 3 bases at J, with 17 bases between. From germline, CDR1 is SGHRS and CDR2 YFSETQ. CDR3 length: 16 residues. The CDR3: CASSPGGARDNQPQHF. The CDR3 DNA sequence: TGCGCCAGCAGCCCTGGAGGGGCTCGGGACAATCAGCCCCAGCATTTT.

The V call is TRBV27, the J call TRBJ1-2; D not resolved. V dropped 5 bases and J dropped 2 bases, with 12 bases sitting between them. The CDR3 totals 14 residues. Germline CDR1 is MNHEY and CDR2 is SMNVEV (reference sequence). The CDR3 DNA sequence: TGTGCCAGCAGTCCATGGGGAGAAAACTATGGCTACACCTTC. Translation: CASSPWGENYGYTF.

The gene calls are TRBV28 and TRBJ2-7; 12 bases are shared with TRBD1. Trimming removed 4 bases from V and 7 bases from J; junction bases left unmatched: 8. This CDR3 contains 15 residues. Per germline, CDR1 MDHEN and CDR2 SYDVKM. This CDR3 is CASSSPGQGAQEQYF. CDR3 bases: TGTGCCAGCAGTTCGCCGGGACAGGGGGCACAGGAGCAGTACTTC.

This chain connects TRBV28 to TRBJ1-2; 7 bases map to TRBD1. CDR1 and CDR2 (germline): MDHEN, SYDVKM. The CDR3 consists of 14 residues. The junction had 7 bases not matched to a gene; V was cut back by 3 bases and J by 6 bases. The CDR3 coding sequence is TGTGCCAGCAGTTTCCTCGACAGGGATGATGGCTACACCTTC. Residues: CASSFLDRDDGYTF.

This rearrangement joins TRBV4-2 to TRBJ2-1; 9 bases map to TRBD2. Trimming took 0 bases from V and 5 from J; bases not matched to a gene: 5. Per germline, CDR1 LGHNA and CDR2 YNFKEQ. This CDR3 region has 16 residues. The CDR3 DNA follows: TGTGCCAGCAGCCAAGATGCTAGCGGGACCCACAATGAGCAGTTCTTC. Amino acid sequence: CASSQDASGTHNEQFF.

This chain connects TRBV2 to TRBJ1-1, with 8 bases aligning to TRBD1. V dropped 10 bases and J dropped 5; count of bases not matched to a gene: 6. There are 12 residues in the CDR3. Germline assignment: CDR1 SNHLY and CDR2 FYNNEI. The CDR3 sequence is CATYRGGTEAFF. CDR3 nucleotides: TGTGCCACCTACAGGGGGGGGACTGAAGCTTTCTTT.

This chain connects TRBV19 to TRBJ2-2; D unclear. Between the trimmed V and J ends, which lost 2 bases and 1 base, there was a span of 2 bases. This CDR3 is built from 13 residues. Germline V gene lookup returns CDR1 LNHDA and CDR2 SQIVND (reference sequence). In nucleotides, the CDR3 is TGTGCCAGTAGTATACAGAACACCGGGGAGCTGTTTTTT. The encoded protein is CASSIQNTGELFF.

This chain uses TRBV4-1 with TRBJ2-7; D might be TRBD2 (6 bases). CDR1 MGHRA and CDR2 YSYEKL come from the germline V gene. There are 16 residues in the CDR3. The V and J ends lost 3 bases and 7 bases respectively, with 22 bases between them. This CDR3 is CASSQGTERLRGEQYF. The CDR3 DNA reads TGCGCCAGCAGCCAGGGGACGGAGCGACTACGGGGGGAGCAGTACTTC.

The chain has TRBV6-1 and TRBJ1-6; no clear D gene. In germline, CDR1 is MNHNS, CDR2 SASEGT. CDR3 size: 13 residues. V was clipped by 7 bases and J by 8 bases, with 12 bases between them. CDR3 in amino acids: CASKHSGDSPLHF. DNA of the CDR3: TGTGCCAGCAAACATTCCGGGGATTCACCCCTCCACTTT.

V usage is TRBV7-9 and J usage is TRBJ1-2, with D perhaps TRBD1 (5 bases). The CDR3 consists of 16 residues. Between the trimmed V and J ends, which lost 5 bases and 2 bases, there was a span of 18 bases. Germline V gene data show CDR1 as SEHNR and CDR2 as FQNEAQ (reference sequence). CDR3 sequence (DNA): TGTGCCAGCAGCCCGGAGTATCGGGAGGGGAACTATGGCTACACCTTC. This codes for CASSPEYREGNYGYTF. Drawing the rest from reference TRBV7-9 and TRBJ1-2, the complete variable domain is DTGVSQNPRHKITKRGQNVTFRCDPISEHNRLYWYRQTLGQGPEFLTYFQNEAQLEKSRLLSDRFSAERPKGSFSTLEIQRTEQGDSAMYLCASSPEYREGNYGYTFGSGTRLTVV.

The chain couples TRBV6-6 to TRBJ2-2, with D possibly being TRBD2 (7 bases). This CDR3 has 15 amino acids. The germline V and J ends were trimmed by 8 bases and 7 bases, with 20 bases remaining between them. Germline CDR1 reads MNHNY; CDR2 reads SVGAGI (reference sequence). In DNA form, the CDR3 reads TGTGCCAGCTCTGACTCGGGGGGCGGGATCGGGGAGCTGTTTTTT. Protein: CASSDSGGGIGELFF.

This clone was counted between two and nine times. The rearrangement uses TRBV4-3 and TRBJ2-1, with TRBD1 matching 8 bases. V was pared by 1 base and J by 7 bases, with 9 bases of the junction left unmatched. Germline CDR1 reads LGHNA; CDR2 reads YSLEER. The CDR3 is made up of 16 amino acids. CDR3 sequence: CASSQVTGVMGNEQFF. Written as DNA, the CDR3 is TGCGCCAGCAGCCAAGTGACAGGGGTGATGGGGAATGAGCAGTTCTTC.

The chain uses TRBV7-9 and TRBJ2-3; 10 nucleotides match TRBD2. In germline, CDR1 is SEHNR, CDR2 FQNEAQ (reference sequence). V was clipped by 5 bases and J by 4 bases; unmatched bases: 9. CDR3 size: 16 residues. The CDR3 region is CASSQKREGGPDTQYF. The CDR3 DNA reads TGTGCCAGCAGCCAGAAGCGGGAGGGCGGCCCAGATACGCAGTATTTT.

This clone was counted between two and nine times. The chain joins TRBV27 to TRBJ1-1; TRBD1 is a possible D gene (6 bases). V dropped 2 bases and J dropped 5 bases, with 12 bases sitting between them. Germline V gives CDR1 MNHEY, CDR2 SMNVEV (reference sequence). There are 14 residues in the CDR3. In DNA form, the CDR3 reads TGTGCCAGCAGTTTAAACAGGGTATCAACTGAAGCTTTCTTT. It is translated as CASSLNRVSTEAFF.

The chain carries TRBV27 and TRBJ2-7, with 7 positions matching TRBD1. Germline-derived CDR1 and CDR2 are MNHEY and SMNVEV (reference sequence). J was trimmed by 3 bases and V by 3 bases; bases with no gene match: 2. The CDR3 sequence is 13 residues long. The CDR3 region has the DNA TGTGCCAGCAGTTTCCGGGACAGCTACGAGCAGTACTTC. Amino acid sequence: CASSFRDSYEQYF.

This clone was detected only a few times. The chain joins TRBV9 to TRBJ1-1, with TRBD1 matching over 7 bases. This CDR3 contains 14 residues. V shed 0 bases and J 5 bases; nucleotides not matched to a gene: 4. Per the germline V gene, CDR1 is SGDLS and CDR2 is YYNGEE. Written as DNA, the CDR3 is TGTGCCAGCAGCGTAGCTGACAGGGTTACTGAAGCTTTCTTT. Amino acids: CASSVADRVTEAFF. The whole variable domain, remainder taken from reference TRBV9 and TRBJ1-1, is DSGVTQTPKHLITATGQRVTLRCSPRSGDLSVYWYQQSLDQGLQFLIQYYNGEERAKGNILERFSAQQFPDLHSELNLSSLELGDSALYFCASSVADRVTEAFFGQGTRLTVV.